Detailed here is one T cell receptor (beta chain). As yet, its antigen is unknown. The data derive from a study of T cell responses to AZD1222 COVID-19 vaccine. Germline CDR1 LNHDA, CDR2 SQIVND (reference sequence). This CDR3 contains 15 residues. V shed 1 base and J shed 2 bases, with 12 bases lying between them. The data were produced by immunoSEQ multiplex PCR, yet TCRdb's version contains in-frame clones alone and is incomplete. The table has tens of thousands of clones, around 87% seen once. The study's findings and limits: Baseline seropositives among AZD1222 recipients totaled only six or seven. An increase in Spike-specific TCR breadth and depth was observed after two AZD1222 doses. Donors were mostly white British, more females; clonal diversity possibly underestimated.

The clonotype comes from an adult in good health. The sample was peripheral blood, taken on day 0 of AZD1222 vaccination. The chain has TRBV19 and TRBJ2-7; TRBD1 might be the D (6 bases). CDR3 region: CASSIAQGPTYEQYF. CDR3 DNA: TGTGCCAGTAGTATAGCACAGGGCCCAACCTACGAGCAGTACTTC.